The next 27 T cell receptor beta chains were all read from a single sample in a study of blood T cell repertoires in COVID-19. Some clones are missing from TCRdb's copy, which holds only in-frame ones; the method was immunoSEQ multiplex PCR. Of more than 50,000 clones listed, roughly 75% are singletons. The sequencing sample was made of peripheral blood. The receptors were gathered from a human donor in a cohort sampled during active COVID-19.

This rearrangement joins TRBV30 to TRBJ1-5, with 10 bases matching TRBD1. This CDR3 comprises 15 residues. From germline, CDR1 is GTSNPN and CDR2 SVGIG (reference sequence). With V trimmed by 0 bases and J by 9 bases, 8 bases remained unmatched. In nucleotides, the CDR3 is TGTGCCTGGAGTGTGCCCGGGACAGGGGTTATGCCCCAGCATTTT. This translates into CAWSVPGTGVMPQHF.

The V and J genes are TRBV2 and TRBJ1-1, with a weak D call TRBD1 (5 bases). Per germline, CDR1 SNHLY and CDR2 FYNNEI. The CDR3 runs 12 residues. V dropped 6 bases and J dropped 4 bases, with 9 bases sitting between them. The CDR3 here is CASRATGTEAFF. The CDR3 nucleotides are TGTGCCAGCAGAGCCACAGGCACTGAAGCTTTCTTT. The entire variable domain, with the rest obtained from reference TRBV2 and TRBJ1-1, is as follows: EPEVTQTPSHQVTQMGQEVILRCVPISNHLYFYWYRQILGQKVEFLVSFYNNEISEKSEIFDDQFSVERPDGSNFTLKIRSTKLEDSAMYFCASRATGTEAFFGQGTRLTVV.

The rearrangement uses TRBV7-2 and TRBJ2-5, with a tentative D call TRBD2 (6 bases). With 2 bases removed from V and 6 bases from J, the gap between germline ends came to 10 bases. The germline CDR1 and CDR2 sequences are SGHTA and FQGNSA. This CDR3 is 13 amino acids long. The CDR3 nucleotides read TGTGCCAGCAGCTTAAACGGGGGAAAGACCCAGTACTTC. Protein product: CASSLNGGKTQYF.

This clone showed up just a few times. The rearrangement links TRBV10-2 to TRBJ2-7; 10 bases are shared with TRBD2. With V trimmed by 8 bases and J by 2 bases, 9 bases remained unmatched. The CDR3 totals 15 residues. The germline CDR1 and CDR2 sequences are WSHSY and SAAADI. CDR3 in amino acids: CASFPTSGSPYEQYF. CDR3 nucleotides: TGCGCCAGCTTCCCGACTAGCGGGTCTCCCTACGAGCAGTACTTC.

The rearrangement uses TRBV27 and TRBJ2-7, with D tentatively TRBD1 (6 bases). Germline values: CDR1 MNHEY, CDR2 SMNVEV (reference sequence). The CDR3 is made up of 18 amino acids. Trimming stripped 6 bases from V and 3 bases from J, with 27 bases between. CDR3 residues: CASSSSLSGTRPFYEQYF. In nucleotides, the CDR3 is TGTGCCAGCAGCTCAAGCCTTTCCGGGACAAGACCATTCTACGAGCAGTACTTC.

There are a few counts of this clone. The rearrangement uses TRBV18 and TRBJ2-7, with 7 positions matching TRBD1. The J segment lost 6 bases and the V segment lost 3 bases, leaving 8 bases of the junction unmatched. The CDR3 sequence is 14 residues long. Germline V gives CDR1 KGHSH, CDR2 LQKENI. CDR3 DNA sequence: TGTGCCAGCTCACCCCGGGACAGCTTAGGCGAGCAGTACTTC. Amino acids: CASSPRDSLGEQYF.

J is TRBJ1-1 and V is TRBV5-1, with 9 bases that match TRBD1. V lost 3 bases and J lost 5; bases outside the gene matches: 8. CDR1 is SGHRS and CDR2 is YFSETQ in the germline V gene. The CDR3 covers 15 residues. The CDR3 DNA reads TGCGCCAGCAGCTCGGGGGACAGGGAAGGAACTGAAGCTTTCTTT. This codes for CASSSGDREGTEAFF.

The rearrangement joins TRBV29-1 to TRBJ2-7; 7 bases fit TRBD2. Trimming took 6 bases from V and 4 from J; bases not matched to a gene: 3. The germline V gene has CDR1 SQVTM and CDR2 ANQGSEA. The CDR3 length is 11 residues. CDR3 coding DNA: TGCAGCGTCCGCGGGGGTTACGAGCAGTACTTC. Translation gives CSVRGGYEQYF.

In this sample, this clone turned up many times. The chain links TRBV28 to TRBJ1-4, with TRBD1 matching over 7 bases. The CDR3 length is 11 residues. V was clipped by 5 bases and J by 10 bases; unmatched bases: 1. Germline CDR1 reads MDHEN; CDR2 reads SYDVKM. CDR3 amino acids: CASSNRGKLFF. In DNA form, the CDR3 reads TGTGCCAGCAGTAACAGGGGAAAACTGTTTTTT.

The V gene is TRBV18, the J gene TRBJ2-5, with unresolved D. There are 13 residues in the CDR3. CDR1 KGHSH and CDR2 LQKENI come from the germline V gene. The germline V and J ends were trimmed by 6 bases and 2 bases, with 10 bases remaining between them. The CDR3 reads CASSVKSQETQYF. As DNA, the CDR3 is TGTGCCAGCTCCGTAAAATCTCAAGAGACCCAGTACTTC.

This clone was detected a few times. The chain recombines TRBV5-6 with TRBJ2-4; D not resolved. The germline V gene has CDR1 SGHDT and CDR2 YYEEEE. The CDR3 sequence is 15 residues long. V was shortened by 0 bases and J by 4 bases, with 11 bases between the two germline ends. The CDR3 protein is CASSLVRFGKNIQYF. Here the CDR3 DNA reads TGTGCCAGCAGCTTGGTGCGGTTCGGGAAAAACATTCAGTACTTC.

V gene TRBV15 combines with J gene TRBJ1-5, with D perhaps TRBD1 (5 bases). CDR3 length: 14 residues. V shed 0 bases and J shed 4 bases, with 7 bases lying between them. Germline loops: CDR1 LNHNV, CDR2 YYDKDF (reference sequence). CDR3 protein: CATSRDGGNQPQHF. The CDR3 bases are TGTGCCACCAGCAGAGACGGGGGGAATCAGCCCCAGCATTTT.

The chain is built from TRBV7-6 and TRBJ2-7; D is undetermined. The V and J ends lost 0 bases and 4 bases respectively, with 16 bases between them. The length of the CDR3 is 16 residues. The germline V gene has CDR1 SGHVS and CDR2 FNYEAQ. The CDR3 reads CASSLAVWAKSYEQYF. In DNA form, the CDR3 reads TGTGCCAGCAGCTTAGCAGTTTGGGCCAAATCATACGAGCAGTACTTC.

This chain joins TRBV3-1 (or the pseudogene TRBV3-2) and TRBJ2-6; 7 bases line up with TRBD1. CDR1 is LGHDT, CDR2 YNNKEL, per germline (reference sequence). The CDR3 is 18 amino acids. Losses at the gene ends were 5 bases for V and 0 bases for J; bases not matched to a gene: 10. CDR3 amino acids: CASSAPGQTFSGANVLTF. For the CDR3, the DNA is TGTGCCAGCAGCGCCCCGGGACAGACCTTCTCTGGGGCCAACGTCCTGACTTTC.

The rearrangement joins TRBV27 to TRBJ2-1; D remains unclear. Germline lookup yields CDR1 MNHEY and CDR2 SMNVEV (reference sequence). V dropped 4 bases and J dropped 0 bases, with 4 bases sitting between them. This CDR3 spans 13 amino acids. The CDR3 loop is CASSSSSYNEQFF. Written as DNA, the CDR3 is TGTGCCAGCAGTTCGAGCTCCTACAATGAGCAGTTCTTC.

The table lists this clone with a few counts. The V gene is TRBV28, the J gene TRBJ1-1; TRBD1 might be the D (6 bases). Germline lookup yields CDR1 MDHEN and CDR2 SYDVKM. CDR3 size: 12 residues. V lost 0 bases and J 7 bases, leaving 6 bases between the germline ends. DNA of the CDR3: TGTGCCAGCAGTTTATGGACAGGTGAAGCTTTCTTT. Residues: CASSLWTGEAFF. Combining the CDR3 with reference TRBV28 and TRBJ1-1 gives the whole variable domain DVKVTQSSRYLVKRTGEKVFLECVQDMDHENMFWYRQDPGLGLRLIYFSYDVKMKEKGDIPEGYSVSREKKERFSLILESASTNQTSMYLCASSLWTGEAFFGQGTRLTVV.

The chain has TRBV6-5 and TRBJ1-1, with 9 bases fitting TRBD1. Germline V gene data show CDR1 as MNHEY and CDR2 as SVGAGI. Unmatched junction bases numbered 3, after V lost 7 bases and J lost 3 bases. The CDR3 runs 13 residues. The CDR3 spells CASTRTGDTEAFF. CDR3 DNA sequence: TGTGCCAGCACCCGGACAGGGGACACTGAAGCTTTCTTT.

V is TRBV20-1 and J is TRBJ2-1; TRBD2 matches 10 bases. The V gene end was trimmed by 3 bases and the J gene end by 7 bases; junction bases not matched to a gene: 18. Germline lookup yields CDR1 DFQATT and CDR2 SNEGSKA (reference sequence). The CDR3 has 18 amino acids. CDR3 bases: TGCAGTGCTAGTGGGGGACTAGCGTCACTCCCTCTGGGTAATGAGCAGTTCTTC. It yields the protein CSASGGLASLPLGNEQFF.

The chain joins TRBV28 to TRBJ2-5; D might be TRBD1 (6 bases). Germline V lookup: CDR1 MDHEN, CDR2 SYDVKM. The CDR3 extends over 16 amino acids. V was trimmed by 2 bases and J by 7 bases, leaving 20 bases between them. In DNA form, the CDR3 reads TGTGCCAGCAGTTTACCTGGGGCCGGATTGGGGGCGACCCAGTACTTC. Encoded protein: CASSLPGAGLGATQYF.

This chain uses TRBV28 with TRBJ1-4, with unresolved D. Trimming stripped 5 bases from V and 7 bases from J, with 17 bases between. In germline, CDR1 is MDHEN, CDR2 SYDVKM. The CDR3 length is 15 residues. In DNA, the CDR3 is TGTGCCAGCAGTCGACGGACCCTAGGAGGTGAAAAACTGTTTTTT. Amino acids: CASSRRTLGGEKLFF.

In this sample, this clone turned up a few times. The chain's CDR3 is CASSYRRGSGEQYF. The CDR3 DNA reads TGTGCCAGCAGTTACCGTAGGGGGAGCGGCGAGCAGTACTTC. V gene TRBV6-2 or TRBV6-3 combines with J gene TRBJ2-7, with D possibly being TRBD1 (6 bases). V lost 2 bases, J lost 6 bases, and 14 bases lay in between. The germline V gene encodes CDR1 MNHEY and CDR2 SVGEGT. The CDR3 loop spans 14 amino acids.

This clone was observed a few times. The chain is built from TRBV5-5 and TRBJ2-7; D may be TRBD1 (5 bases). Per the germline V gene, CDR1 is SGHKS and CDR2 is YYEKEE (reference sequence). The CDR3 loop spans 14 amino acids. Trimming cost V 0 bases and J 5 bases, with 12 bases left between them. In nucleotides, the CDR3 is TGTGCCAGCAGCTTGGACAGGCCTGTAAACGAGCAGTACTTC. It specifies CASSLDRPVNEQYF.

The rearrangement links TRBV20-1 to TRBJ2-7; 7 bases align to TRBD2. CDR3 size: 11 residues. CDR1 and CDR2 (germline): DFQATT, SNEGSKA (reference sequence). J lost 9 bases, V lost 7 bases, and 9 bases had no gene match. The CDR3 reads CSVTGGLVQYF. The DNA for the CDR3 is TGCAGTGTCACGGGAGGTTTGGTGCAGTACTTC.

This clone showed up just a few times. The rearrangement joins TRBV6-6 to TRBJ1-5; TRBD1 matches 7 bases. Germline V gene sequence: CDR1 MNHNY, CDR2 SVGAGI (reference sequence). This CDR3 contains 17 residues. Germline trimming cut 5 bases from V and 7 bases from J; bases unmatched to any gene: 17. CDR3 protein: CASSQRQGGGPHQPQHF. In nucleotides, the CDR3 is TGTGCCAGCAGTCAACGACAGGGTGGGGGCCCTCACCAGCCCCAGCATTTT.

The genes are TRBV28 and TRBJ2-3; 9 bases line up with TRBD1. V was clipped by 5 bases and J by 4 bases; unmatched bases: 10. Germline V gene data show CDR1 as MDHEN and CDR2 as SYDVKM. This CDR3 has 16 amino acids. Written as DNA, the CDR3 is TGTGCCAGCAGTGGGGGGGGACAGGGTCGGGCAGATACGCAGTATTTT. It specifies CASSGGGQGRADTQYF. Filled out from reference TRBV28 and TRBJ2-3, the complete variable domain reads DVKVTQSSRYLVKRTGEKVFLECVQDMDHENMFWYRQDPGLGLRLIYFSYDVKMKEKGDIPEGYSVSREKKERFSLILESASTNQTSMYLCASSGGGQGRADTQYFGPGTRLTVL.

This CDR3 is CASSQQWEGYGYTF. In DNA, the CDR3 is TGTGCCAGCAGTCAGCAATGGGAGGGATACGGCTACACCTTC. V is TRBV28 and J is TRBJ1-2; D is ambiguous. The CDR3 spans 14 residues. V was pared by 5 bases and J by 8 bases, with 18 bases between. Germline assignment: CDR1 MDHEN and CDR2 SYDVKM.

The V gene is TRBV28, the J gene TRBJ2-7; 10 bases are shared with TRBD1. Trimming removed 4 bases from V and 5 bases from J; junction bases left unmatched: 2. The CDR3 has 13 residues. CDR1 is MDHEN, CDR2 SYDVKM, per germline. The CDR3 region has the DNA TGTGCCAGCAGTTCGGGACAGGGGAACGAGCAGTACTTC. It codes for CASSSGQGNEQYF.